Listed below are T cell receptor beta chains from one sample, sequenced in a study of blood T cell repertoires in COVID-19. Assay used: immunoSEQ multiplex PCR; TCRdb lists only in-frame clones, some missing. The sample has about 91,000 clones, more than 75% seen once; the top ten hold around 7%. Sequenced sample: peripheral blood. The source of these receptors is a man between 65 and 79 years old with acute or convalescent COVID-19. CDR3s include the opening cysteine and the closing phenylalanine or tryptophan. Fields, in order: clone size, J gene, V gene, D gene, CDR3 protein, CDR3 DNA. A D gene is named only where the DNA matches it firmly. Where a row states a size, it is once, few, many or the class of an expanded clone; other rows omit it.

- TRBJ1-1 TRBV9 - CASSVDPGDTEAFF TGTGCCAGCAGCGTAGATCCAGGGGACACTGAAGCTTTCTTT
- TRBJ2-3 TRBV24-1 - CATSAGPSTDTQYF TGTGCCACCAGTGCAGGGCCTAGCACAGATACGCAGTATTTT
- TRBJ1-5 TRBV7-9 - CASSLDQGGQPQHF TGTGCCAGCAGCTTAGATCAGGGAGGTCAGCCCCAGCATTTT
- TRBJ2-3 TRBV7-3 - CASSPPGGTDTQYF TGTGCCAGCAGCCCCCCGGGGGGCACAGATACGCAGTATTTT
- TRBJ1-2 TRBV28 TRBD1 CASSGTGYGYTF TGTGCCAGCAGCGGGACAGGGTATGGCTACACCTTC
- TRBJ2-3 TRBV28 - CASSLFVGSDTDTQYF TGTGCCAGCAGTTTATTTGTCGGGAGCGACACAGATACGCAGTATTTT
few TRBJ2-3 TRBV7-3 TRBD1 CASSSNRDREADTQYF TGTGCCAGCAGTTCAAACCGGGACAGGGAGGCAGATACGCAGTATTTT
- TRBJ1-1 TRBV7-3 TRBD1 CASSRDRGNTEAFF TGTGCCAGCAGCCGCGACAGGGGGAACACTGAAGCTTTCTTT
- TRBJ2-1 TRBV3-1/TRBV3-2 TRBD2 CASAQAGGGGNEQFF TGTGCCAGCGCGCAAGCGGGAGGTGGTGGGAATGAGCAGTTCTTC
- TRBJ1-4 TRBV7-9 - CASSWQGGWNEKLFF TGTGCCAGCAGCTGGCAAGGGGGATGGAATGAAAAACTGTTTTTT
- TRBJ1-4 TRBV30 TRBD1 CAWRQTGNEKLFF TGTGCCTGGAGACAGACAGGGAATGAAAAACTGTTTTTT
- TRBJ2-5 TRBV5-1 TRBD1 CASSILTGSETQYF TGCGCCAGCAGCATTCTGACAGGGTCCGAGACCCAGTACTTC
- TRBJ1-5 TRBV6-5 TRBD1 CASSSGQGIKPQHF TGTGCCAGCAGTTCGGGACAGGGTATCAAGCCCCAGCATTTT
- TRBJ2-1 TRBV29-1 TRBD1 CSVDRTGINEQFF TGCAGCGTTGACAGGACAGGGATCAATGAGCAGTTCTTC
- TRBJ2-3 TRBV30 - CAWSLLSPVGASGPDTQYF TGTGCCTGGAGTCTATTGTCCCCGGTGGGGGCCAGCGGTCCAGATACGCAGTATTTT
- TRBJ2-2 TRBV2 - CASSPGQLTGELFF TGTGCCAGCAGTCCTGGACAGCTAACCGGGGAGCTGTTTTTT
- TRBJ1-2 TRBV4-1 - CASSPRQGNNYGYTF TGCGCCAGCAGCCCGAGGCAGGGGAATAACTATGGCTACACCTTC
- TRBJ1-1 TRBV7-7 - CASSFRENTEAFF TGTGCTAGCAGCTTTCGAGAGAACACTGAAGCTTTCTTT
- TRBJ1-4 TRBV19 TRBD1 CASSDRVKEKLFF TGTGCCAGTAGTGACAGGGTGAAAGAAAAACTGTTTTTT
- TRBJ2-1 TRBV7-9 - CASSLDGSTYNEQFF TGTGCCAGCAGCTTAGACGGGAGCACCTACAATGAGCAGTTCTTC
- TRBJ1-3 TRBV3-1/TRBV3-2 - CASSQGGQYLYSGNTIYF TGTGCCAGCAGCCAAGGGGGGCAGTACTTGTACTCTGGAAACACCATATATTTT
once TRBJ2-7 TRBV3-1/TRBV3-2 TRBD2 CASSQDLRGSEQYF TGTGCCAGCAGCCAAGATCTGCGGGGGAGCGAGCAGTACTTC
few TRBJ1-2 TRBV19 - CASSLGQNYGYTF TGTGCCAGTAGCCTTGGACAGAACTATGGCTACACCTTC
- TRBJ2-3 TRBV11-2 - CASSLDLSDTQYF TGTGCCAGCAGCTTAGACTTATCAGATACGCAGTATTTT
- TRBJ2-2 TRBV2 - CASSEAKALNTGELFF TGTGCCAGCAGTGAAGCGAAAGCGTTGAACACCGGGGAGCTGTTTTTT
- TRBJ1-1 TRBV18 TRBD1 CASSPPGTVEAFF TGTGCCAGCTCACCACCGGGGACAGTTGAAGCTTTCTTT
- TRBJ2-1 TRBV6-2/TRBV6-3 - CASSYLSSSYNEQFF TGTGCCAGCAGTTACTTATCCTCCTCCTACAATGAGCAGTTCTTC
- TRBJ2-7 TRBV11-2 TRBD2 CASSGTSGVVNEQYF TGTGCCAGCAGCGGGACTAGCGGGGTTGTCAACGAGCAGTACTTC
few TRBJ1-1 TRBV3-1/TRBV3-2 - CASSASRGGTEAFF TGTGCCAGCAGCGCCTCCCGGGGTGGCACTGAAGCTTTCTTT
- TRBJ2-3 TRBV5-1 - CASSFRAEPSTDTQYF TGCGCCAGCAGCTTTCGCGCGGAACCTAGCACAGATACGCAGTATTTT
few TRBJ2-1 TRBV5-4 TRBD2 CASSAGDSYNEQFF TGTGCCAGCTCAGCGGGAGACTCCTACAATGAGCAGTTCTTC
- TRBJ2-1 TRBV24-1 - CATSDPGGGSYEQFF TGTGCCACCAGTGATCCAGGGGGAGGTTCTTATGAGCAGTTCTTC
- TRBJ1-5 TRBV28 - CASSTTVLISPSIF -
few TRBJ2-2 TRBV14 - CASSQEMGPLGELFF TGTGCCAGCAGCCAAGAGATGGGCCCCTTGGGGGAGCTGTTTTTT
- TRBJ1-5 TRBV6-5 TRBD1 CASIGTGVNNQPQHF TGTGCCAGCATAGGGACAGGCGTCAACAATCAGCCCCAGCATTTT
- TRBJ2-1 TRBV19 - CASSGGTNEQFF TGTGCCAGTAGTGGGGGGACTAATGAGCAGTTCTTC
once TRBJ2-7 TRBV4-1 TRBD1 CASSHPGQGYYEQYF TGCGCCAGCAGCCATCCGGGACAGGGATACTACGAGCAGTACTTC
- TRBJ2-1 TRBV6-2/TRBV6-3 TRBD2 CASSYPPAGGNNEQFF TGTGCCAGCAGTTACCCACCAGCGGGAGGGAACAATGAGCAGTTCTTC
- TRBJ2-7 TRBV6-5 TRBD1 CASSDSGTGTWEQYF TGTGCCAGCAGTGACTCCGGGACAGGGACCTGGGAGCAGTACTTC
- TRBJ1-1 TRBV3-1/TRBV3-2 TRBD1 CASSAARGLTEAFF TGTGCCAGCAGCGCCGCAAGGGGGCTCACTGAAGCTTTCTTT
once TRBJ1-3 TRBV7-3 - CASSLEGGNTIYF TGTGCCAGCAGCTTAGAAGGGGGTAACACCATATATTTT
- TRBJ2-5 TRBV5-1 - CASSLEGGRLETQYF TGCGCCAGCAGCTTGGAGGGGGGGCGTTTAGAGACCCAGTACTTC
- TRBJ2-2 TRBV7-3 TRBD2 CASSWTSALNTGELFF TGTGCCAGCAGCTGGACTAGCGCGTTGAACACCGGGGAGCTGTTTTTT
- TRBJ2-5 TRBV27 - CASGGQLQETQYF TGTGCCAGCGGAGGACAGCTCCAAGAGACCCAGTACTTC
- TRBJ1-2 TRBV9 - CASSVGQKNYGYTF TGTGCCAGCAGCGTAGGTCAGAAAAACTATGGCTACACCTTC
- TRBJ1-4 TRBV6-5 TRBD1 CASRQGASEKLFF TGTGCCAGCCGACAGGGGGCTTCTGAAAAACTGTTTTTT
few TRBJ1-2 TRBV7-9 TRBD1 CASSSEGAHYGYTF TGTGCCAGCAGCTCTGAGGGGGCACACTATGGCTACACCTTC
- TRBJ2-2 TRBV28 TRBD2 CASSLILAGGNTGELFF TGTGCCAGCAGCCTTATCCTAGCGGGAGGGAACACCGGGGAGCTGTTTTTT
- TRBJ1-1 TRBV19 TRBD1 CASSPKVRDRGRKFLMNTEAFF TGTGCCAGTAGCCCTAAGGTTAGGGACAGGGGGCGAAAGTTCCTGATGAACACTGAAGCTTTCTTT
once TRBJ2-5 TRBV18 - CASSNEASSTQYF TGTGCCAGCTCAAACGAGGCCTCTAGCACTCAGTACTTC
- TRBJ2-1 TRBV6-5 - CASSWRQVSYNEQFF TGTGCCAGCAGTTGGCGACAGGTCTCCTACAATGAGCAGTTCTTC
few TRBJ1-1 TRBV12-5 TRBD1 CASGGTGPTEAFF TGTGCTAGTGGAGGGACAGGGCCCACTGAAGCTTTCTTT
- TRBJ2-7 TRBV28 - CASAGPPGWEQYF TGTGCCAGCGCGGGCCCTCCGGGATGGGAGCAGTACTTC
- TRBJ2-1 TRBV27 - CASSFSKGGGEQFF TGTGCCAGCAGTTTCTCTAAAGGGGGTGGTGAGCAGTTCTTC
- TRBJ1-1 TRBV19 TRBD1 CASSTRQGIGNTEAFF TGTGCCAGTAGTACCCGACAGGGGATAGGGAACACTGAAGCTTTCTTT
- TRBJ1-4 TRBV5-6 TRBD1 CASSGMGQHNEKLFF TGTGCCAGCAGCGGAATGGGACAGCATAATGAAAAACTGTTTTTT
- TRBJ2-2 TRBV9 - CASSVSGGQRELFF TGTGCCAGCAGCGTAAGCGGGGGACAGAGGGAGCTGTTTTTT
- TRBJ2-1 TRBV6-5 - CASGLFGSYNEQFF TGTGCCAGCGGACTCTTTGGGTCCTACAATGAGCAGTTCTTC